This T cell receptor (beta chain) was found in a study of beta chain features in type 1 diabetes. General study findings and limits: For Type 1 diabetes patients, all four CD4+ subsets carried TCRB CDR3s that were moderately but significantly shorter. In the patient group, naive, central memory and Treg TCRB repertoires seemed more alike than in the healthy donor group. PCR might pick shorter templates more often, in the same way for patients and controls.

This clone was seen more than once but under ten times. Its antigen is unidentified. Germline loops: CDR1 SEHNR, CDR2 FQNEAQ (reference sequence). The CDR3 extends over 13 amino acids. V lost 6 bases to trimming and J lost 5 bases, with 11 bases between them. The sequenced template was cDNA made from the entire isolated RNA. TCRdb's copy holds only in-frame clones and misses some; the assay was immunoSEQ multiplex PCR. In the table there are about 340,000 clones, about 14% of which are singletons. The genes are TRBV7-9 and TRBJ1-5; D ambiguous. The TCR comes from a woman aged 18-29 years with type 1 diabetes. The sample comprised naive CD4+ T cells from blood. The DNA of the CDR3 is TGTGCCAGCAGAGGACGGGGAGATCAGCCCCAGCATTTT. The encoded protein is CASRGRGDQPQHF.